The clone carrying this T cell receptor beta chain was seen a handful of times. The antigen is not known. Investigators reverse transcribed all isolated RNA, so they sequenced expressed TCRB transcripts. Method: immunoSEQ multiplex PCR; TCRdb's copy keeps in-frame clones and lacks some. This sample has 130,000 or so clones; about 9.1% occur once, and the top ten carry almost 0.65%. This entry comes from a study of beta chain features in type 1 diabetes. Study summary: All of the samples together had roughly 98 million sorted cells examined.

One heparinised blood draw averaging around 110 mL was given by each donor. Via CD45RO/CCR7/CD25/CD127/CD95/CD27, cells of the CD4+ naive, central memory, regulatory and stem cell-like memory subsets were sorted. Notes on the study in general: Fewer insertions but more deletions were seen at VDJ junctions in type 1 diabetes patients.

The length of the CDR3 is 16 residues. The ends were cut back, 5 bases at V and 0 bases at J, with 15 bases in the middle. Germline-derived CDR1 and CDR2 are LNHDA and SQIVND (reference sequence). This sequence joins TRBV19 and TRBJ2-3; D perhaps matches TRBD1 (5 bases). The clonotype originates from a middle-aged woman in good health. Sequenced: central memory CD4+ T cells from blood. This chain's CDR3 is CASSPQAGRSTDTQYF. Written as DNA, the CDR3 is TGTGCCAGTAGTCCACAGGCCGGTCGAAGCACAGATACGCAGTATTTT.